Listed below are T cell receptor beta chains from one sample, sequenced in a study of blood T cell repertoires in COVID-19. Sequencing used immunoSEQ multiplex PCR; TCRdb keeps in-frame clones, though not all of them. The sample holds about 290,000 clones, around 92% seen once. The sample taken for sequencing was peripheral blood. The receptors come from a woman between 25 and 40 years old with COVID-19, enrolled during active disease. Both conserved end residues are part of each CDR3. Fields, in order: J gene, V gene, clone size, D gene, CDR3 DNA, CDR3 protein. D genes are given only for firm matches. Not every row has a clone size; where given, it reads once, few, many or a size class.

TRBJ1-5,TRBV3-1/TRBV3-2,.,TRBD1,TGTGCCAGCAGCCCCCGCCGGACAGGGGGCGTCCAGGAGCCCCAGCATTTT,CASSPRRTGGVQEPQHF
TRBJ1-2,TRBV19,once,.,TGTGCCAGTACCACACAGGGTTCCTGGAGCTACACCTTC,CASTTQGSWSYTF
TRBJ2-1,TRBV28,.,.,TGTGCCAGCAGGCCCCAGGGGAATGAGCAGTTCTTC,CASRPQGNEQFF
TRBJ1-5,TRBV24-1,once,.,TGTGCCACCAGTGATTTAAGTCGAGGGTGCTTGGGTCAGCCCCAGCATTTT,CATSDLSRGCLGQPQHF
TRBJ1-3,TRBV3-1/TRBV3-2,.,.,TGTGCCAGCAGCCAAGTATCGGGAAACACCATATATTTT,CASSQVSGNTIYF
TRBJ2-3,TRBV5-1,few,.,TGCGCCAGCAGCTTGGCTATTGGAGGCACAGATACGCAGTATTTT,CASSLAIGGTDTQYF
TRBJ2-5,TRBV5-4,.,.,TGTGCCAGCAGCCCTGGACAGACCCGACCCAAAGAGACCCAGTACTTC,CASSPGQTRPKETQYF
TRBJ1-1,TRBV5-1,.,.,TGCGCCAGCAGCTGGTCCAGGCCGGGGGACACTGAAGCTTTCTTT,CASSWSRPGDTEAFF
TRBJ1-2,TRBV29-1,.,TRBD1,TGCAGCGTTGTACAGGGGTATGGCTACACCTTC,CSVVQGYGYTF
TRBJ2-1,TRBV28,.,TRBD2,TGTGCCAGCAAACTAGCGGGGACCTACAATGAGCAGTTCTTC,CASKLAGTYNEQFF
TRBJ1-1,TRBV5-5,.,.,TGTGCCAGCAGCTTGGGGCAGATGAACACTGAAGCTTTCTTT,CASSLGQMNTEAFF
TRBJ1-2,TRBV3-1/TRBV3-2,.,.,TGTGCCAGCAGCCCCAGCTGGACATCCCTCGGGGGCTACACCTTC,CASSPSWTSLGGYTF
TRBJ1-5,TRBV7-9,.,.,TGTGCCAGCAGCTCGGGTTTCGTCCAGCCCCAGCATTTT,CASSSGFVQPQHF
TRBJ1-5,TRBV6-5,.,.,TGTGCCAGCAGAAAAACAGGGTCCCATCAGCCCCAGCATTTT,CASRKTGSHQPQHF
TRBJ1-1,TRBV19,few,.,TGTGCCAGTAGCCCCCGACGGGGGAGCACTGAAGCTTTCTTT,CASSPRRGSTEAFF
TRBJ2-3,TRBV13,.,TRBD2,TGTGCCAGCAGCTCCACTAGCGGGGGGGCGGTGTCAGATACGCAGTATTTT,CASSSTSGGAVSDTQYF
TRBJ2-1,TRBV27,.,.,TGTGCCAGCAGTTCACTAGACCCCAATGAGCAGTTCTTC,CASSSLDPNEQFF
TRBJ1-2,TRBV6-5,.,TRBD1,TGTGCCAGCAGACCCAGGACAGGGGGAGACTATGGCTACACCTTC,CASRPRTGGDYGYTF
TRBJ1-6,TRBV2,many,TRBD1,TGTGCCAGCGGACAGGGCTCAGGGGCTAATTCACCCCTCCACTTT,CASGQGSGANSPLHF
TRBJ2-1,TRBV3-1/TRBV3-2,.,.,TGTGCCAGCAGCCAGCTAGCGTCTTGGGATGAGCAGTTCTTC,CASSQLASWDEQFF
TRBJ2-7,TRBV18,.,TRBD2,TGTGCCAGCTCACCACTAAGGACTAGCGGGGGGTACGAGCAGTACTTC,CASSPLRTSGGYEQYF
TRBJ2-3,TRBV7-8,.,.,TGTGCCAGCAGCTTAGGGGGAGCAGATACGCAGTATTTT,CASSLGGADTQYF
TRBJ2-7,TRBV6-6,.,TRBD1,TGTGCCAGCAGTTCAACCGGGACAGGGGTGTCCGAGCAGTACTTC,CASSSTGTGVSEQYF
TRBJ2-3,TRBV11-2,.,.,TGTGCCAGCAGCTCGGGGGGTAAGGGGGGTTACACAGATACGCAGTATTTT,CASSSGGKGGYTDTQYF
TRBJ1-1,TRBV6-2/TRBV6-3,.,.,TGTGCCAGCAGTTACGTTTCGGGGGAGATCGTGAACACTGAAGCTTTCTTT,CASSYVSGEIVNTEAFF
TRBJ1-3,TRBV5-5,.,.,TGTGCCAGCAGCTTGGCGGCCGTGACACCCGGCACCATATATTTT,CASSLAAVTPGTIYF
TRBJ2-2,TRBV18,.,.,TGTGCCAGCTCGCTACAGGGACCAGACACCGGGGAGCTGTTTTTT,CASSLQGPDTGELFF
TRBJ1-4,TRBV19,.,TRBD1,TGTGCCAGTAGTATAAGCGGACAGGGGAATGAAAAACTGTTTTTT,CASSISGQGNEKLFF
TRBJ2-7,TRBV6-5,few,.,TGTGCCAGCAGTTACGACAGATCCTACGAGCAGTACTTC,CASSYDRSYEQYF
TRBJ1-2,TRBV7-9,.,TRBD1,TGTGCCAGCAGCCGGGACAGGGGGGATGGCTACACCTTC,CASSRDRGDGYTF
TRBJ2-7,TRBV7-2,once,TRBD1,TGTGCCAGCAGCACGGACAGGGGTACCTACGAGCAGTACTTC,CASSTDRGTYEQYF